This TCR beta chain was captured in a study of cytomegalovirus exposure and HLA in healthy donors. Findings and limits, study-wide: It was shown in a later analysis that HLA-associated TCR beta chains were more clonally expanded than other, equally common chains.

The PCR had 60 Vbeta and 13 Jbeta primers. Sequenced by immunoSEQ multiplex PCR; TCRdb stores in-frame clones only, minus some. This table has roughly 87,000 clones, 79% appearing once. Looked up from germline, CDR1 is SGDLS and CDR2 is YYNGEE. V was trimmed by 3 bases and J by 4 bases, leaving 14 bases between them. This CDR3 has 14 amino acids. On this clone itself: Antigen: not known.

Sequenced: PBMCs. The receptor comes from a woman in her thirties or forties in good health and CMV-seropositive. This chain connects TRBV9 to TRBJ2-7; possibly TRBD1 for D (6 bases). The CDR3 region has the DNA TGTGCCAGCAGCGGATCCGGGACAAGTTACGAGCAGTACTTC. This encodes CASSGSGTSYEQYF.